Included here is one T cell receptor beta chain sequence, with context. Its target is not known. Germline V gives CDR1 SGHTA, CDR2 FQGNSA. The CDR3 runs to 16 residues. Trimming shortened V by 0 bases and J by 5 bases, and 16 bases separated the two germline ends. The record originates from a study of long-term antiretroviral therapy in people with HIV. immunoSEQ v3.0 was run at survey level. Here immunoSEQ multiplex PCR was the method, and the copy in TCRdb shows in-frame clones only, minus some. The table shows 23,000 or so clones, with around 84% occurring only once. Study outcomes and limitations: Control repertoires displayed wider CDR3 length ranges than the HIV repertoires. Clones with expansion before ART led the repertoire at all time points. Collection spanned 2004 to 2017; ART regimens may be less effective than current ones.

This receptor was obtained from a man aged 18 to 35 with HIV. Sequencing used unsorted PBMCs, obtained 0.1 years before starting antiretroviral therapy. This rearrangement joins TRBV7-2 to TRBJ1-2, with no clear D. CDR3 amino acids: CASSLAVNILPYGYTF. As DNA, the CDR3 is TGTGCCAGCAGCTTAGCGGTAAACATTCTGCCGTATGGCTACACCTTC.